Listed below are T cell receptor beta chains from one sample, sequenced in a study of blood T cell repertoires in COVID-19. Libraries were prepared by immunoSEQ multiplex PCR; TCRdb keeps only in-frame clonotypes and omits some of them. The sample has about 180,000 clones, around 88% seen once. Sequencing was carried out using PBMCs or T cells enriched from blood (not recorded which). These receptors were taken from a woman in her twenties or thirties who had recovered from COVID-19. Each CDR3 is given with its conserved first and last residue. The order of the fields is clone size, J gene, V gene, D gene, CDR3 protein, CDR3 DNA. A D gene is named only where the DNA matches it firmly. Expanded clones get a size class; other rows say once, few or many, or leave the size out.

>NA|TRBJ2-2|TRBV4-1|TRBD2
CASSNRGGTGELFF
TGCGCCAGCAGCAACCGGGGGGGGACCGGGGAGCTGTTTTTT
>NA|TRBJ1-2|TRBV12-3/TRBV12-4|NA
CASSLVGDGYTF
TGTGCCAGCAGTTTAGTAGGGGATGGCTACACCTTC
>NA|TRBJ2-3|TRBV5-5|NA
CASSWTTGRADTQYF
TGTGCCAGCAGCTGGACGACGGGGAGAGCAGATACGCAGTATTTT
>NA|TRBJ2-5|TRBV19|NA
CASSPGGRGYGETQYF
TGTGCCAGTAGCCCGGGGGGCAGGGGTTACGGAGAGACCCAGTACTTC
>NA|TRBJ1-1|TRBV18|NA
CASSGRRNTEAFF
TGTGCCAGCTCAGGCAGAAGGAACACTGAAGCTTTCTTT
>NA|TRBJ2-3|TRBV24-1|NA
CATSQVAGTDTQYF
TGTGCCACCAGTCAAGTTGCAGGCACAGATACGCAGTATTTT
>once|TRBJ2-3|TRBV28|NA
CASRRRPTDTQYF
TGTGCCAGCAGACGCAGGCCCACAGATACGCAGTATTTT
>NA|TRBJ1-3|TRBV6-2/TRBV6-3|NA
CASSPPIGGTIYF
TGTGCCAGCAGTCCCCCCATTGGAGGGACCATATATTTT
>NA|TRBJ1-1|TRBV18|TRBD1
CASSPGTGGTTEAFF
TGTGCCAGCTCACCTGGAACAGGGGGCACCACTGAAGCTTTCTTT
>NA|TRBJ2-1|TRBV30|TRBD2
CAWSPLSGRFYNEQFF
TGTGCCTGGAGTCCCTTAAGCGGGAGGTTCTACAATGAGCAGTTCTTC
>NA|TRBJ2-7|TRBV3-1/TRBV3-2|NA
CASSPGATYEQYF
TGTGCCAGCAGCCCTGGAGCGACCTACGAGCAGTACTTC
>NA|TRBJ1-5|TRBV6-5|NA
CASTRGENQPQHF
TGTGCCAGCACCAGGGGCGAAAATCAGCCCCAGCATTTT
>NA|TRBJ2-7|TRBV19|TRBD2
CASSIQRENLGEQYF
TGTGCCAGTAGTATTCAGCGGGAGAATCTCGGCGAGCAGTACTTC
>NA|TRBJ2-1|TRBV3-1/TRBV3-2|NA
CASSQVPSSVSSYNEQFF
TGTGCCAGCAGCCAGGTCCCATCTAGCGTGAGCTCCTACAATGAGCAGTTCTTC
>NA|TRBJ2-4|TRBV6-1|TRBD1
CASSEDPGGVMRKNIQYF
TGTGCCAGCAGTGAAGATCCAGGGGGCGTTATGAGAAAAAACATTCAGTACTTC
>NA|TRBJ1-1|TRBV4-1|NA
CASSQDSVEIGITEAFF
TGCGCCAGCAGCCAAGACAGCGTTGAGATTGGCATCACTGAAGCTTTCTTT
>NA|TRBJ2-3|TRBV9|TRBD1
CASSAGTASTDTQYF
TGTGCCAGCAGCGCCGGGACAGCCAGCACAGATACGCAGTATTTT
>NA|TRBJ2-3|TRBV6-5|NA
CASPPASPSTDTQYF
TGTGCCAGCCCTCCTGCGTCACCGTCCACAGATACGCAGTATTTT
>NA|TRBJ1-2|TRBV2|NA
CASSEDRAQVGLRRGYTF
TGTGCCAGCAGTGAAGATCGGGCACAGGTGGGGTTGAGAAGGGGCTACACCTTC
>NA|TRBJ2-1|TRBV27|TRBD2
CASRPQAGTLDNEQFF
TGTGCCAGCAGGCCTCAAGCGGGGACCTTAGACAATGAGCAGTTCTTC
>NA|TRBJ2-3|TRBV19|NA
CAIKRGDTQYF
TGTGCCATAAAAAGGGGAGATACGCAGTATTTT
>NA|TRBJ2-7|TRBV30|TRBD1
CAWSVTRGTGVYEQYF
TGTGCCTGGAGTGTAACCCGTGGGACAGGGGTCTACGAGCAGTACTTC
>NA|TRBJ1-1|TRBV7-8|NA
CASSLDERNTEAFF
TGTGCCAGCAGCTTAGACGAGCGGAACACTGAAGCTTTCTTT
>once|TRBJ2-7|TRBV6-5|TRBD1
CASSPGTGRYEQYF
TGTGCCAGCAGTCCCGGGACAGGGAGATACGAGCAGTACTTC
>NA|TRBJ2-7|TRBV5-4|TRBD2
CASSSRLAGGYEQYF
TGTGCCAGCAGCTCACGACTAGCGGGAGGGTACGAGCAGTACTTC
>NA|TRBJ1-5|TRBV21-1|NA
CASSKARQNSNQPQHF
TGTGCCAGCAGCAAAGCGCGACAGAATAGCAATCAGCCCCAGCATTTT
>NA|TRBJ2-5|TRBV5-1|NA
CASSLGGGPFQETQYF
TGCGCCAGCAGCTTGGGCGGAGGGCCTTTCCAAGAGACCCAGTACTTC
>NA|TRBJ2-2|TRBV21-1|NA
CASSGRQGYTGELFF
TGTGCCAGCAGCGGGAGACAGGGGTACACCGGGGAGCTGTTTTTT
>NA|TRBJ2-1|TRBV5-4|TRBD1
CASSTGQGAGNEQFF
TGTGCCAGCAGCACTGGACAGGGGGCTGGTAATGAGCAGTTCTTC
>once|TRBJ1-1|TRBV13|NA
CASSPRGDLGRNTEAFF
TGTGCCAGCAGCCCGCGAGGTGATCTGGGTCGGAACACTGAAGCTTTCTTT